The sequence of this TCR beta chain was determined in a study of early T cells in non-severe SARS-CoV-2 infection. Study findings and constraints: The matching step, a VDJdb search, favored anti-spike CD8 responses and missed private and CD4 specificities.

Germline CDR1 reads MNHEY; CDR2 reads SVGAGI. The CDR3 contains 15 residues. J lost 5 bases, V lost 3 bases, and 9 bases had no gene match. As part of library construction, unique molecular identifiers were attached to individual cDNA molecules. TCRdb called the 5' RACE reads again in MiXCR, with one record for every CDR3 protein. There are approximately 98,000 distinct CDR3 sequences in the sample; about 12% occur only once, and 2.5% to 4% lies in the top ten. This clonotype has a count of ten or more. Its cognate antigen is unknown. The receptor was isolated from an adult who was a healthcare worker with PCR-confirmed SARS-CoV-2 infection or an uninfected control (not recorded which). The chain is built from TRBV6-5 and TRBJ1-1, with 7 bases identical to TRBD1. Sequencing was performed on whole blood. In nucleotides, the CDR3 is TGTGCCAGCAGTTATGGAAGGGGGCGAGTGACTGAAGCTTTCTTT. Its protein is CASSYGRGRVTEAFF.